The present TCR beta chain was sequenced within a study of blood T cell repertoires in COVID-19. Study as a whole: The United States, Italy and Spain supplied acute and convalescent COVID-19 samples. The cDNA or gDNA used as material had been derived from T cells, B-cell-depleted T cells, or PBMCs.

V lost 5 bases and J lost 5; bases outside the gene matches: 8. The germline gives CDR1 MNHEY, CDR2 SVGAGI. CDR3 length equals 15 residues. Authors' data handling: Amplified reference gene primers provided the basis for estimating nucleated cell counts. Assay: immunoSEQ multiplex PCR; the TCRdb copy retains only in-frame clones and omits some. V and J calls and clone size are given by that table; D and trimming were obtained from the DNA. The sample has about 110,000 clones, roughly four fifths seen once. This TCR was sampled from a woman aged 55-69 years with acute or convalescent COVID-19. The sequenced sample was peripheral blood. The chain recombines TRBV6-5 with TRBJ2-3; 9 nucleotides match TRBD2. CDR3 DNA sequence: TGTGCCAGCAGTCCCTTGGGTAGCGGGGGAGATACGCAGTATTTT. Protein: CASSPLGSGGDTQYF.